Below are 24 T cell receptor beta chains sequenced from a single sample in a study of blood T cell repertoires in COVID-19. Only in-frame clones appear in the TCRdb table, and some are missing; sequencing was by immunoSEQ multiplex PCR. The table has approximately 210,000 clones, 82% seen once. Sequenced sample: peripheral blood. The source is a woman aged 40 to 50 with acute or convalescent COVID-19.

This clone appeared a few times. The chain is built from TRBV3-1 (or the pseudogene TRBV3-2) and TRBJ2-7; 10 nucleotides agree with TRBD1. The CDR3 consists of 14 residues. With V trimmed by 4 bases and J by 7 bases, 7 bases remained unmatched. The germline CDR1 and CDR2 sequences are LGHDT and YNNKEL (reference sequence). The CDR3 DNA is TGTGCCAGCAGCCGAAGACAGGGGGCGGGTGAGCAGTACTTC. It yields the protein CASSRRQGAGEQYF.

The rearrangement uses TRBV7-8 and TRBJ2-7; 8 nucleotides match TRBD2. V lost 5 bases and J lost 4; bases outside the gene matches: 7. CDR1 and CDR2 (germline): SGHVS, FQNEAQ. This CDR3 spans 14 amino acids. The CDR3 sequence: CASSHDRGGYEQYF. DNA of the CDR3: TGTGCCAGCAGCCACGACCGGGGGGGGTACGAGCAGTACTTC.

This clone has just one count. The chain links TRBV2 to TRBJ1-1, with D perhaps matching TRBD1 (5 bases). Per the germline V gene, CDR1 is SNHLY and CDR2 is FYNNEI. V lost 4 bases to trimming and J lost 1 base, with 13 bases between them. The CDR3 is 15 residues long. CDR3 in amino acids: CASSAEEGWNTEAFF. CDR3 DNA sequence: TGTGCCAGCAGTGCGGAGGAGGGGTGGAACACTGAAGCTTTCTTT. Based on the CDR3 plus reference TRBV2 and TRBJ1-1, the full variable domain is EPEVTQTPSHQVTQMGQEVILRCVPISNHLYFYWYRQILGQKVEFLVSFYNNEISEKSEIFDDQFSVERPDGSNFTLKIRSTKLEDSAMYFCASSAEEGWNTEAFFGQGTRLTVV.

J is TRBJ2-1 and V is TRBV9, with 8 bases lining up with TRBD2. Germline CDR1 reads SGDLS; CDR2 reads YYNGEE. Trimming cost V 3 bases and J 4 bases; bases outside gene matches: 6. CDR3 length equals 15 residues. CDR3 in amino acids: CASSERLATYNEQFF. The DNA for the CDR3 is TGTGCCAGCAGCGAGAGACTAGCGACTTACAATGAGCAGTTCTTC.

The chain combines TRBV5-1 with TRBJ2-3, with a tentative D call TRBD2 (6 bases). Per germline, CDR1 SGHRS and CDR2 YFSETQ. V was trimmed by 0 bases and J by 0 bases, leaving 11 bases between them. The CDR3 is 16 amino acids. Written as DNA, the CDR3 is TGCGCCAGCAGCTTGGCCGGCGGGGCCAGCACAGATACGCAGTATTTT. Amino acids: CASSLAGGASTDTQYF.

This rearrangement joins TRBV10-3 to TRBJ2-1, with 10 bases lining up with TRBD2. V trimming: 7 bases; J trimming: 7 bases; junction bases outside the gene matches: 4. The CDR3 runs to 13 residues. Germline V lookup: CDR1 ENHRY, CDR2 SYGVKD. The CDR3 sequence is CAIKGLAVNEQFF. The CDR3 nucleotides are TGTGCCATCAAAGGACTAGCGGTTAATGAGCAGTTCTTC.

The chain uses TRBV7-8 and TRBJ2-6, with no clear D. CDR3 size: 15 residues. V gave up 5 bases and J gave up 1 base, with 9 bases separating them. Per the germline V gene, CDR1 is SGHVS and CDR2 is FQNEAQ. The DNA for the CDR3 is TGTGCCAGCAGCACCAGACATTCTGGGGCCAACGTCCTGACTTTC. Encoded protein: CASSTRHSGANVLTF.

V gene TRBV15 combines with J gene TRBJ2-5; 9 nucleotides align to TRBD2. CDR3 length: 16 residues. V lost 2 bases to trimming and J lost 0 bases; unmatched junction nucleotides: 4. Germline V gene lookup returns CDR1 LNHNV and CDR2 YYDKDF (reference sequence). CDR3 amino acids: CATSRSLAGNQETQYF. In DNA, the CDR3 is TGTGCCACCAGCAGATCTCTAGCGGGGAACCAAGAGACCCAGTACTTC.

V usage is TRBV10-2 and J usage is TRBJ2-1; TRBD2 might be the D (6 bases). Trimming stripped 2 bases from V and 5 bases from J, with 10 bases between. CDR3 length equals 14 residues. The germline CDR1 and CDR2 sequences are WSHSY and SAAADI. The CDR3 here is CASSERGSHNEQFF. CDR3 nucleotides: TGCGCCAGCAGTGAGCGGGGGTCCCACAATGAGCAGTTCTTC.

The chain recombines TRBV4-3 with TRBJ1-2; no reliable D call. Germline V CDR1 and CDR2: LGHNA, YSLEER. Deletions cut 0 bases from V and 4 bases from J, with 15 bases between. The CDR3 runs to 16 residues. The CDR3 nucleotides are TGCGCCAGCAGCCAAGATCTCCGACAAATTGGCTATGGCTACACCTTC. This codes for CASSQDLRQIGYGYTF.

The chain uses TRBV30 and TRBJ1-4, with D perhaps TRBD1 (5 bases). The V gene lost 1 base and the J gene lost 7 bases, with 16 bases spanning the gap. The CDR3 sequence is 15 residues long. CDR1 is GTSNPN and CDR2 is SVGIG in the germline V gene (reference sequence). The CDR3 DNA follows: TGTGCCTGGAGTGGAGGTGGGACTTCGGGTGAAAAACTGTTTTTT. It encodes CAWSGGGTSGEKLFF.

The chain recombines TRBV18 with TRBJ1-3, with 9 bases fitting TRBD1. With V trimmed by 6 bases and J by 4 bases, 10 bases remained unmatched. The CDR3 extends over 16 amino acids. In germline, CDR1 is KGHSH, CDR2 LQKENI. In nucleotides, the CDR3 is TGTGCCAGCTCCCCCCAGACAGGGGGAGGAGGAAACACCATATATTTT. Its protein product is CASSPQTGGGGNTIYF.

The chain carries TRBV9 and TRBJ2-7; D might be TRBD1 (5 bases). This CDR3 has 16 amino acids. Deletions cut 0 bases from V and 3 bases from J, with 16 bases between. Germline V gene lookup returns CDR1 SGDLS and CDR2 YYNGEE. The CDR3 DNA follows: TGTGCCAGCAGCGTAGCTGGGCAGGGTGGGATCTACGAGCAGTACTTC. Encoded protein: CASSVAGQGGIYEQYF. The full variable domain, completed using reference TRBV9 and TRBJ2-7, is DSGVTQTPKHLITATGQRVTLRCSPRSGDLSVYWYQQSLDQGLQFLIQYYNGEERAKGNILERFSAQQFPDLHSELNLSSLELGDSALYFCASSVAGQGGIYEQYFGPGTRLTVT.

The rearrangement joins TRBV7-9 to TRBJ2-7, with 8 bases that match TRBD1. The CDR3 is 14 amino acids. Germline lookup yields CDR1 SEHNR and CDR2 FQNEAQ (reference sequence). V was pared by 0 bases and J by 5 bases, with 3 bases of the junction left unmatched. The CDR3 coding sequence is TGTGCCAGCAGCTTAGCCGCGACAGGGGACGAGCAGTACTTC. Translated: CASSLAATGDEQYF.

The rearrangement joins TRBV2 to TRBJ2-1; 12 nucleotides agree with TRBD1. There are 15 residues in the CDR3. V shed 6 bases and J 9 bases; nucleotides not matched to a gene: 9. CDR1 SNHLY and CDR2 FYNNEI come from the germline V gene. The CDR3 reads CASSRPGQGATEQFF. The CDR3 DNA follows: TGTGCCAGCAGCAGACCGGGACAGGGGGCGACTGAGCAGTTCTTC.

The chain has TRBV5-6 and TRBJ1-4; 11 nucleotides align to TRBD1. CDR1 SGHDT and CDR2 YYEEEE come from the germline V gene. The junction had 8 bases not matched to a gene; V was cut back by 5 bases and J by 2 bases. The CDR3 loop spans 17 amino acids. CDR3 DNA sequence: TGTGCCAGCAGTTCCGGGACAGGGGGACGCACTAATGAAAAACTGTTTTTT. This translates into CASSSGTGGRTNEKLFF.

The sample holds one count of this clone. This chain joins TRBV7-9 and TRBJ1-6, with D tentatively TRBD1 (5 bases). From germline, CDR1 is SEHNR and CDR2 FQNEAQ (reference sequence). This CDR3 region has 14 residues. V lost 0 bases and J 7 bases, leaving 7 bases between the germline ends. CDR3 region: CASSLAPGNSPLHF. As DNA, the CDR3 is TGTGCCAGCAGCTTAGCGCCAGGGAATTCACCCCTCCACTTT.

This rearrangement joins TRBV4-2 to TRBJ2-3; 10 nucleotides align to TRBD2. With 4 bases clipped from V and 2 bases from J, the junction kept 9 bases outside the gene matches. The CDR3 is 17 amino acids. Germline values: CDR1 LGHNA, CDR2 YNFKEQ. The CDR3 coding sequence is TGTGCCAGCAGCCCTCAAATAGCGGGGGGCCACACAGATACGCAGTATTTT. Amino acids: CASSPQIAGGHTDTQYF.

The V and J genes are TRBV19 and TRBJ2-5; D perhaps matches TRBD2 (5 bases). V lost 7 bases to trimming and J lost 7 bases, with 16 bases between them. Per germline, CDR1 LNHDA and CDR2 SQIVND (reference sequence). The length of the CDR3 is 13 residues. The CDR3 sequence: CASTSPGLGTQYF. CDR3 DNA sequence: TGTGCCAGTACCTCCCCCGGACTCGGGACCCAGTACTTC. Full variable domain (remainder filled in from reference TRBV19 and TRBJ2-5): DGGITQSPKYLFRKEGQNVTLSCEQNLNHDAMYWYRQDPGQGLRLIYYSQIVNDFQKGDIAEGYSVSREKKESFPLTVTSAQKNPTAFYLCASTSPGLGTQYFGPGTRLLVL.

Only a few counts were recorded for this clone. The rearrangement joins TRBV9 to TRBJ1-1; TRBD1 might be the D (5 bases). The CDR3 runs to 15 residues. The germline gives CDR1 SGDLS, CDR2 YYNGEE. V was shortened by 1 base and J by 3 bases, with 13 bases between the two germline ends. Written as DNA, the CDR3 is TGTGCCAGCAGCGTACAGTCAGGGCCGGACACTGAAGCTTTCTTT. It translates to CASSVQSGPDTEAFF.

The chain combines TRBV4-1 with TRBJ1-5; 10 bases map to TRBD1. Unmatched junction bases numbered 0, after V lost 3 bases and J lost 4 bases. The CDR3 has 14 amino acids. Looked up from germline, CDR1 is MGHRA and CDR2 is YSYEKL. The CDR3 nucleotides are TGCGCCAGCAGCCAGGACAGGGGGAATCAGCCCCAGCATTTT. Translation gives CASSQDRGNQPQHF.

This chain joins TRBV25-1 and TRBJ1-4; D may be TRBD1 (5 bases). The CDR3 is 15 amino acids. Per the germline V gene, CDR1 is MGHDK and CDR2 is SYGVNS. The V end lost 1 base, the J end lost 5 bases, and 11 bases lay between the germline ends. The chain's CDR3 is CASSESRGLNEKLFF. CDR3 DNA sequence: TGTGCCAGCAGTGAATCTCGGGGGTTAAATGAAAAACTGTTTTTT.

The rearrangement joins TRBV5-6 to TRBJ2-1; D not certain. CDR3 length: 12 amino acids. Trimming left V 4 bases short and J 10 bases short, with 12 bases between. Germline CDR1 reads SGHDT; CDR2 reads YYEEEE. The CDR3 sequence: CASSLLRREQFF. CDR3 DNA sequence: TGTGCCAGCAGCCTCCTGAGGCGCGAGCAGTTCTTC.

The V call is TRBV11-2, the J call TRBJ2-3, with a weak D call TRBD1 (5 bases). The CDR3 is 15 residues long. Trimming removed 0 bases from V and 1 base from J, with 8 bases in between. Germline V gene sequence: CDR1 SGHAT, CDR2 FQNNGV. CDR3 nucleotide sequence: TGTGCCAGCAGCTTAGAGGGGCGCGGCACAGATACGCAGTATTTT. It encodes CASSLEGRGTDTQYF.